This T cell receptor beta chain derives from a study of PD-1 blockade in classical Hodgkin lymphoma. The study, taken as a whole, reports: Exclusion applied to patients who initiated nivolumab less than 1 year following ASCT. Repertoire differences lack defined causes, possibly disease activity or prior therapy. At C4D1, TCR diversity had climbed significantly for CD4+ cells, though not for CD8+ cells.

After autologous stem cell transplantation all patients relapsed, and prior brentuximab vedotin exposure differed between cohorts. This clone came up once. Antigen: not known. Produced via immunoSEQ multiplex PCR; TCRdb's table is partial and in-frame only. The repertoire holds under 110,000 clones, with roughly 91% as singletons. Looked up from germline, CDR1 is SGHRS and CDR2 is YFSETQ. Trimming stripped 0 bases from V and 10 bases from J, with 14 bases between. The CDR3 consists of 15 residues. The source of this sequence is a human donor with classical Hodgkin lymphoma. The input for sequencing was peripheral blood mononuclear cells (PBMCs), taken before the second cycle of nivolumab. This chain links TRBV5-1 with TRBJ1-6, with D tentatively TRBD1 (5 bases). The CDR3 spells CASSLDQGAISPLHF. The CDR3 coding sequence is TGCGCCAGCAGCTTGGATCAGGGAGCGATCTCACCCCTCCACTTT.